What follows are 17 T cell receptor beta chains derived from one specimen sequenced in a study of T-cell reconstitution after alpha-beta-depleted transplantation in children. Unique molecular identifiers were incorporated during preparation of the TCRbeta library. In TCRdb, the PCR reads were re-called with MiXCR into one record per CDR3 protein. The sample holds some 80,000 distinct CDR3 sequences; approximately 18% are singletons and the top ten take about 51%. Sequencing was performed on PBMCs, mostly from graft donor cells, taken 360 days after TCRalphabeta/CD19-depleted stem cell transplant. The receptor set was obtained from a male patient between 2 and 15 years old who had a stem cell transplant for acute lymphoblastic leukemia, so the T cells may come from the graft donor.

This clonotype was observed at least ten times. The V and J genes are TRBV9 and TRBJ1-2; D not resolved. Trimming took 0 bases from V and 3 from J, leaving 6 bases between them. Germline V gives CDR1 SGDLS, CDR2 YYNGEE. The CDR3 runs to 13 residues. The CDR3 DNA sequence: TGTGCCAGCAGCGTAGATTTGGACTATGGCTACACCTTC. Translating it yields CASSVDLDYGYTF.

J is TRBJ2-3 and V is TRBV12-3 or TRBV12-4, with D hard to call. Trimming cost V 3 bases and J 2 bases, with 12 bases left between them. The CDR3 is 15 residues long. The DNA of the CDR3 is TGTGCCAGCAGTTTTCGGTCTAGGCACACAGATACGCAGTATTTT. Amino acid sequence: CASSFRSRHTDTQYF.

This clonotype came up a few times. This sequence joins TRBV3-1 and TRBJ2-7; 9 nucleotides match TRBD2. Per the germline V gene, CDR1 is LGHDT and CDR2 is YNNKEL (reference sequence). The CDR3 extends over 13 amino acids. The V gene end was trimmed by 6 bases and the J gene end by 2 bases; junction bases not matched to a gene: 2. CDR3 region: CASRTSGTYEQYF. DNA for the CDR3: TGTGCCAGCAGGACTAGCGGTACCTACGAGCAGTACTTC.

This clonotype has only one observation. The V and J genes are TRBV29-1 and TRBJ1-1; 8 nucleotides match TRBD1. CDR1 SQVTM and CDR2 ANQGSEA come from the germline V gene. The ends lost 2 bases at V and 4 bases at J; junction bases unmatched: 24. The CDR3 runs 20 residues. CDR3 DNA sequence: TGCAGCGTTGAAAGGGGGAATATGGACAGGGAGCTGGGGGTGCGCACTGAAGCTTTCTTT. It encodes CSVERGNMDRELGVRTEAFF.

Only a few counts were recorded for this clonotype. The chain uses TRBV30 and TRBJ2-5; 8 nucleotides agree with TRBD1. This CDR3 contains 11 residues. Germline V gives CDR1 GTSNPN, CDR2 SVGIG (reference sequence). Trimming cost V 8 bases and J 7 bases; bases outside gene matches: 6. CDR3: CAVRGRGTQYF. CDR3 nucleotide sequence: TGTGCCGTCAGGGGGCGCGGGACCCAGTACTTC.

This rearrangement joins TRBV6-5 to TRBJ2-7; weak D call: TRBD2 (5 bases). V lost 4 bases and J 2 bases, leaving 12 bases between the germline ends. Looked up from germline, CDR1 is MNHEY and CDR2 is SVGAGI. The CDR3 extends over 14 amino acids. As DNA, the CDR3 is TGTGCCAGCAGTTCCAGGATGAGGGCCTACGAGCAGTACTTC. Translation: CASSSRMRAYEQYF.

The chain recombines TRBV12-3 or TRBV12-4 with TRBJ1-2; D uncertain. The CDR3 is 16 amino acids. Trimming took 7 bases from V and 0 from J, leaving 18 bases between them. CDR3 sequence reads: CASTLGTAITNYGYTF. In nucleotides, the CDR3 is TGTGCCAGCACCTTGGGCACGGCGATTACTAACTATGGCTACACCTTC.

The V and J genes are TRBV29-1 and TRBJ2-5, with TRBD2 matching over 8 bases. J lost 4 bases, V lost 6 bases, and 7 bases had no gene match. The CDR3 spans 13 residues. Looked up from germline, CDR1 is SQVTM and CDR2 is ANQGSEA. CDR3 residues: CSVRGGFLETQYF. Written as DNA, the CDR3 is TGCAGCGTCCGCGGGGGGTTTTTAGAGACCCAGTACTTC.

The sample holds many counts of this clonotype. The chain is built from TRBV12-3 or TRBV12-4 and TRBJ2-4; a possible D gene is TRBD2 (5 bases). Deletions cut 3 bases from V and 6 bases from J, with 15 bases between. CDR3 length: 15 amino acids. The CDR3 region is CASSLALRAGNIQYF. The CDR3 DNA reads TGTGCCAGCAGTTTGGCCCTTCGGGCGGGAAACATTCAGTACTTC.

This clonotype was seen a few times. The chain carries TRBV10-3 and TRBJ1-6; D unclear. Germline V gives CDR1 ENHRY, CDR2 SYGVKD. Trimming stripped 0 bases from V and 13 bases from J, with 10 bases between. The CDR3 is made up of 13 amino acids. Here the CDR3 reads CAISESTMRPLHF. The CDR3 coding sequence is TGTGCCATCAGTGAGTCAACCATGAGGCCCCTCCACTTT.

This clonotype was seen a few times. This sequence joins TRBV10-3 and TRBJ2-7; TRBD2 aligns across 9 bases. The germline V gene encodes CDR1 ENHRY and CDR2 SYGVKD. This CDR3 comprises 19 residues. J was trimmed by 3 bases and V by 0 bases; bases with no gene match: 15. The CDR3 here is CAISESGRTSVSVHYEQYF. The CDR3 DNA reads TGTGCCATCAGTGAGTCAGGGCGGACTAGCGTCTCGGTCCACTACGAGCAGTACTTC.

This chain uses TRBV5-1 with TRBJ2-7; D call uncertain. The germline CDR1 and CDR2 sequences are SGHRS and YFSETQ. This CDR3 region has 15 residues. V shed 2 bases and J shed 0 bases, with 12 bases lying between them. The CDR3 sequence: CASSLSGPSSYEQYF. In DNA form, the CDR3 reads TGCGCCAGCAGCTTAAGTGGTCCGAGCTCCTACGAGCAGTACTTC.

The chain is built from TRBV5-1 and TRBJ2-2, with D perhaps TRBD2 (7 bases). The CDR3 length is 14 residues. Looked up from germline, CDR1 is SGHRS and CDR2 is YFSETQ. As DNA, the CDR3 is TGCGCTTCAGGGGAGGGGACTTACACCGGGGAGCTGTTTTTT. This gives the protein CASGEGTYTGELFF. The whole variable domain, filled in from reference TRBV5-1 and TRBJ2-2, reads KAGVTQTPRYLIKTRGQQVTLSCSPISGHRSVSWYQQTPGQGLQFLFEYFSETQRNKGNFPGRFSGRQFSNSRSEMNVSTLELGDSALYLCASGEGTYTGELFFGEGSRLTVL.

The chain combines TRBV7-9 with TRBJ2-4; perhaps TRBD1 as D (6 bases). Germline-derived CDR1 and CDR2 are SEHNR and FQNEAQ (reference sequence). There are 13 residues in the CDR3. Trimming cost V 0 bases and J 8 bases, with 8 bases left between them. Here the CDR3 reads CASSLADSDIQYF. DNA of the CDR3: TGTGCCAGCAGCTTAGCGGACAGTGACATTCAGTACTTC.

Only a few counts were recorded for this clonotype. The genes are TRBV20-1 and TRBJ2-1, with 10 bases that match TRBD2. The CDR3 spans 15 residues. CDR1 is DFQATT and CDR2 is SNEGSKA in the germline V gene (reference sequence). V shed 4 bases and J 7 bases; nucleotides not matched to a gene: 10. The CDR3 DNA sequence: TGCAGTGCTATGAATAGCGGGAGGCGTCGAAATGAGCAGTTCTTC. It translates to CSAMNSGRRRNEQFF.

This clonotype was seen a handful of times. The chain is built from TRBV4-1 and TRBJ1-6, with TRBD1 matching over 9 bases. The CDR3 consists of 14 residues. J lost 9 bases, V lost 3 bases, and 3 bases had no gene match. Looked up from germline, CDR1 is MGHRA and CDR2 is YSYEKL. In DNA, the CDR3 is TGCGCCAGCAGCCAGGGACAGGGACCTTCACCCCTCCACTTT. It yields the protein CASSQGQGPSPLHF.

The chain carries TRBV12-3 or TRBV12-4 and TRBJ1-1; D gene unclear. The CDR3 length is 13 residues. With 6 bases removed from V and 1 base from J, the gap between germline ends came to 9 bases. Here the CDR3 reads CASSPGGNTEAFF. CDR3 bases: TGTGCCAGCAGCCCCGGCGGGAACACTGAAGCTTTCTTT.